This entry concerns a single TCR beta chain. Germline CDR1 is MGHDK and CDR2 is SYGVNS. The V end lost 7 bases, the J end lost 8 bases, and 21 bases lay between the germline ends. This CDR3 is built from 14 residues. The sample originates from a study of PD-L1 blockade in urothelial cancer. Only in-frame clones appear in the TCRdb table, and some are missing; sequencing was by immunoSEQ multiplex PCR. The table has 71,000 or so clones, 85% to 90% seen once. The TCR sequence derives from a man aged 55 to 70 with urothelial cancer. The gene calls are TRBV25-1 and TRBJ2-7, with D possibly being TRBD1 (6 bases). Source: PBMCs, taken around atezolizumab (anti-PD-L1) treatment. CDR3 residues: CASTHGQVDRKQYF. CDR3 sequence (DNA): TGTGCCAGCACCCATGGGCAGGTCGACAGGAAGCAGTACTTC.